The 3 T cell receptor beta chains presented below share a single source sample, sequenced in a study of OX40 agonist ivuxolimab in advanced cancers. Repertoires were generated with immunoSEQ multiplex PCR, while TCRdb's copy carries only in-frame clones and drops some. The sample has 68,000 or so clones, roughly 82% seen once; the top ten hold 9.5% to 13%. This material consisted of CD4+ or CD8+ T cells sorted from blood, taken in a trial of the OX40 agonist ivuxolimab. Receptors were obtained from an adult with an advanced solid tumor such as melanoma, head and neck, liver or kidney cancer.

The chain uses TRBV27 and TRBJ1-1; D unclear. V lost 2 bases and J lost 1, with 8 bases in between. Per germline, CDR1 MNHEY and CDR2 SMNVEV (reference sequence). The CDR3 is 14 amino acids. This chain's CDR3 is CASSLGRRNTEAFF. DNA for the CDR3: TGTGCCAGCAGTTTAGGGCGGAGGAACACTGAAGCTTTCTTT.

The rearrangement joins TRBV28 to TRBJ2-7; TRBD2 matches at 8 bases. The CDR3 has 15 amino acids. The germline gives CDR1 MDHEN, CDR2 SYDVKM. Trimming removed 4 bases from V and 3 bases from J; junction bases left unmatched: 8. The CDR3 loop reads CASSSFGTSNYEQYF. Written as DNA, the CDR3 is TGTGCCAGCAGTTCGTTCGGGACTAGTAACTACGAGCAGTACTTC. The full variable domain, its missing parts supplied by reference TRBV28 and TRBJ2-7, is DVKVTQSSRYLVKRTGEKVFLECVQDMDHENMFWYRQDPGLGLRLIYFSYDVKMKEKGDIPEGYSVSREKKERFSLILESASTNQTSMYLCASSSFGTSNYEQYFGPGTRLTVT.

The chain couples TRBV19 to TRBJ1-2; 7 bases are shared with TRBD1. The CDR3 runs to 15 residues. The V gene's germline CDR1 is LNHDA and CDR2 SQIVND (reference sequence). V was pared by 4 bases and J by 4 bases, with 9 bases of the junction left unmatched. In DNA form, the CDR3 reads TGTGCCAGTAGTACCTCGACAGGGCGAAGCTATGGCTACACCTTC. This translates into CASSTSTGRSYGYTF.